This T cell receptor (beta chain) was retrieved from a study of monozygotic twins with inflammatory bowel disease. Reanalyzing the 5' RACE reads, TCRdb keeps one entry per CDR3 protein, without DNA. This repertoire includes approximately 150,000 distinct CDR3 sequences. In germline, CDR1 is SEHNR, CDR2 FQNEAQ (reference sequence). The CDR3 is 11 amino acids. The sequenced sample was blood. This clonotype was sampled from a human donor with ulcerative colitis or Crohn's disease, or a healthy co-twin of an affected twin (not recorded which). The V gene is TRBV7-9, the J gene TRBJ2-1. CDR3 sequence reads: CASSHSNEQFF. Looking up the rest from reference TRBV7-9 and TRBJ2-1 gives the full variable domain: DTGVSQNPRHKITKRGQNVTFRCDPISEHNRLYWYRQTLGQGPEFLTYFQNEAQLEKSRLLSDRFSAERPKGSFSTLEIQRTEQGDSAMYLCASSHSNEQFFGPGTRLTVL.